This T cell receptor (beta chain) was observed in a study of blood T cells in healthy people across ages. The study's findings and limits: Estimates based on one million T cells were treated as lower bounds. Naive T cell percentage showed a strong correlation with the diversity of TCR beta. Diversity was higher, and naive CD4+ cells more numerous, in long-lived donors than in aged donors.

The length of the CDR3 is 14 residues. Trimming shortened V by 7 bases and J by 5 bases, and 17 bases separated the two germline ends. Germline V gives CDR1 SQVTM, CDR2 ANQGSEA. As regards this clonotype: Its specificity is not known.

With a J-beta primer mix and a sample-barcoded 5' primer, a second PCR ran roughly 7 to 11 cycles. Every single cDNA molecule received a tag from a template-switch adaptor with 12 random nucleotides. TCRdb ran MiXCR on the 5' RACE reads and lists one entry per CDR3 protein. The table lists 1.8 million or so distinct CDR3 sequences, roughly two fifths of them singletons. Source material: blood. The rearrangement links TRBV29-1 to TRBJ2-2; D may match TRBD1 or TRBD2 (6 bases each). This receptor was obtained from a human donor in good health. The CDR3 region has the DNA TGCAGCGCAGACGTACAGGGAGGAACCGGGGAGCTGTTTTTT. Translated: CSADVQGGTGELFF.